The sequence of this T cell receptor (beta chain) was determined in a study of technical replicates of blood from a handful of donors. Measured with immunoSEQ multiplex PCR; TCRdb has only the in-frame clones, and not every one. This table holds 85,000 to 100,000 clones, 85% to 95% found once. CDR1 and CDR2 (germline): SEHNR, FQNEAQ (reference sequence). This CDR3 region has 16 residues. The V end was cut by 5 bases, the J end by 3 bases, with 19 bases between. The chain recombines TRBV7-9 with TRBJ2-5; D is possibly TRBD2 (6 bases). This receptor was obtained from a human donor in good health. Sequenced input: T cells isolated from PBMCs. CDR3 sequence (DNA): TGTGCCAGCAGCGGGATGGACTCGGGGGTGGAAGAGACCCAGTACTTC. As protein: CASSGMDSGVEETQYF.